The clone carrying this T cell receptor beta chain has a handful of counts. Its cognate antigen is unknown. The CDR3 goes on 3 residues after the read ends, and that part is filled in from the germline J gene. This entry comes from a study of T cell clonality in common variable immunodeficiency. General observations from the study: In common variable immunodeficiency, TCR beta chains reportedly carried fewer deletions and N-nucleotide insertions. Compared with healthy controls, CVID subjects showed increased TCRbeta clonality, mostly in about a third. T cell subpopulation sequencing would be needed to explain CVID clonality.

No CVID subject was ill or on immunomodulatory drugs when sampled. Germline V gene data show CDR1 as SEHNR and CDR2 as FQNEAQ (reference sequence). The CDR3 consists of 12 residues. The V end lost 5 bases, the J end lost 7 bases, and 8 bases lay between the germline ends. This table comes from immunoSEQ multiplex PCR, and its TCRdb copy is limited to in-frame clones, with some not included. The specimen has some 12,000 clones, none found just once. V gene TRBV7-9 combines with J gene TRBJ2-2; no clear D gene. This receptor was identified in a human donor with common variable immunodeficiency. Sequencing input: peripheral blood mononuclear cells. The CDR3 sequence: CASSPGYGELFF. The sequenced part of the CDR3 DNA is TGTGCCAGCAGCCCAGGATACGGGGAG.